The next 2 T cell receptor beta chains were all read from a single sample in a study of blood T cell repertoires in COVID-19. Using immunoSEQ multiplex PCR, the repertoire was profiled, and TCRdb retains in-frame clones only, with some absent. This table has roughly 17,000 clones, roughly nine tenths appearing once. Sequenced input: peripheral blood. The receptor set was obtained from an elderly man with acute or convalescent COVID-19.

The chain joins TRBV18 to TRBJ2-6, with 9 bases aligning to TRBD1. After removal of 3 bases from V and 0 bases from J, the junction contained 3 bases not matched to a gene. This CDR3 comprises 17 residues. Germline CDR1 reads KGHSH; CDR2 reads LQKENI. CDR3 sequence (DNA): TGTGCCAGCTCACCGGGACAGGGAAGCTCTGGGGCCAACGTCCTGACTTTC. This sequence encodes CASSPGQGSSGANVLTF.

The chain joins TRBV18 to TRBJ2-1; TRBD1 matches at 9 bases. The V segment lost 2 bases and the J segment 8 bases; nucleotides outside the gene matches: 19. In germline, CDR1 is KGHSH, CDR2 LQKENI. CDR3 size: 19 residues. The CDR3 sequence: CASSPGPNPMTGGIDEQFF. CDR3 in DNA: TGTGCCAGCTCACCAGGTCCAAATCCGATGACAGGGGGTATCGATGAGCAGTTCTTC.